This T cell receptor (beta chain) was recorded in a study of identical twins. At least ten counts were recorded for this clonotype. TCRdb re-derived calls from the 5' RACE reads in MiXCR, one entry per CDR3 protein. This sample has some 900,000 distinct CDR3 sequences, with about 12% found just once. CDR3 length equals 14 residues. Germline-derived CDR1 and CDR2 are SQVTM and ANQGSEA. Trimming took off 3 bases at V and 0 bases at J, with 10 bases between the two ends. This same sample was also taken into another study, of yellow fever vaccine responses in identical twins.

Sequencing was done on a sample of PBMCs. The rearrangement joins TRBV29-1 to TRBJ2-3, with D uncertain. This TCR came from a woman younger than 35 in good health. The CDR3 reads CSVEGSPSTDTQYF. In DNA, the CDR3 is TGCAGCGTTGAGGGAAGCCCTAGCACAGATACGCAGTATTTT.